Sequencing of this TCR beta chain was carried out in a study of beta chain features in type 1 diabetes. Study context: Comparable age, gender and cell yields were observed in patients relative to healthy donors. Study-wide findings and caveats: The study left unresolved whether HLA type influences TCRB rearrangement. Type 1 diabetes patients had TCRB CDR3s that were shorter (moderately but significantly so) in all four CD4+ subsets.

CDR1 and CDR2 from the germline V gene are SGHNT and YYREEE (reference sequence). The CDR3 contains 15 residues. Trimming took 5 bases from V and 4 from J, leaving 18 bases between them. As regards this clone: What it recognizes is unknown.

Sorted CD4+ subsets: naive, central memory, regulatory, stem cell-like memory (CD45RO/CCR7/CD25/CD127/CD95/CD27 panel). Of the isolated RNA, all was reverse transcribed, and so the sequenced material was expressed TCRB transcripts. Generated by immunoSEQ multiplex PCR, the TCRdb table keeps only in-frame clones and is missing some. The sample contains hundreds of thousands of clones, roughly a sixth of which appear only once. The specimen was naive CD4+ T cells from blood. The chain links TRBV5-4 to TRBJ2-5; tentative D call: TRBD2 (6 bases). The receptor was derived from a young woman in good health. CDR3 sequence: CASRNSFSGVETQYF. CDR3 bases: TGTGCCAGCAGGAATAGTTTTTCGGGAGTAGAGACCCAGTACTTC.